The present TCR beta chain was sequenced within a study of lymphopenia after photon versus proton radiotherapy. Notes on the study in general: Under photons, naive T cells and diversity fell while effector/memory populations rose.

After removal of 6 bases from V and 6 bases from J, the junction contained 13 bases not matched to a gene. Germline V lookup: CDR1 LNHNV, CDR2 YYDKDF (reference sequence). This CDR3 is built from 15 residues. The data were produced by immunoSEQ multiplex PCR, yet TCRdb's version contains in-frame clones alone and is incomplete. In the table there are some 41,000 clones, 70% to 90% of which are singletons. As regards this clone: Antigen unknown.

The J gene is TRBJ1-2, the V gene TRBV15, with TRBD1 matching over 7 bases. The specimen was peripheral blood, collected from a patient treated with photon-based radiotherapy. This TCR derives from a man aged 50 or older with gastric cancer. CDR3 in amino acids: CATRPLDRDFNGYTF. The CDR3 nucleotides read TGTGCCACCAGGCCCCTCGACAGGGACTTTAATGGCTACACCTTC.